This T cell receptor (beta chain) was identified in a study of shared clonotypes between healthy human individuals (dated by TCRdb to 2020 to 2022). Some background on the complete study: A few men and a couple of women, aged 18 to 49 years, made up the cohort. Between about 0.8 and 9 billion PBMCs per donor were obtained by leukapheresis. To increase sequencing depth and limit assay-specific biases, TCR repertoire library preparation and sequencing were carried out by different laboratories using diverse techniques. Blood TCR repertoires of five healthy adults were deeply sequenced to estimate repertoire size and the extent of clonotype sharing between individuals. Per donor, three plates each were used for CD4 naive and CD4 memory, two for CD8 naive, and one for CD8 memory.

Counted from cysteine to phenylalanine, this CDR3 has 14 amino acids. Only the CDR3 part of the read is kept: 42 bases, read in frame from the first base. CDR1 MGHDK and CDR2 SYGVNS are derived from the germline V gene. V sheds 4 bases and J sheds 2 bases, leaving 12 bases between their ends. The full study reports these points: Estimated clonotype richness was generally larger for naive than for memory subsets. Compared with non-shared clonotypes, the clonotypes found in all four sorted-subset donors had higher generation probabilities. When several donors were compared, the shared fraction of clonotypes was around 5% for naive CD4, around 4% for naive CD8, more than 2% for memory CD4, and approximately 0.4% for memory CD8. Pairwise subsampling indicated that sequencing depth was expected to affect the degree of clonotype sharing among donors. Even with the large sequencing depth, rarefaction of the sorted-subset datasets indicated that sequencing was incomplete. Sampling was limited to blood, and TCR repertoires in tissue likely differ from TCR repertoires in blood. The genetic and exposure-history diversity represented was limited by the small number of donors.

CD8 naive samples consisted of CD45RO-negative cells that were positively selected for CCR7, yielding a CD45RA+CCR7+ population without TemRA cells. Healthy HIV-negative adults with no recently reported acute infections or vaccinations were included as donors. Every donor was a Caucasian adult residing in Nashville, Tennessee, USA. Blood was collected by leukapheresis, and PBMCs were isolated by Ficoll-Histopaque density gradient centrifugation and then cryopreserved in liquid nitrogen vapor phase. Analytical flow cytometry was used to check the purity and quantity of every magnetically sorted T cell population. Genomic DNA was isolated from every sorted fraction and measured by UV absorbance on a Nanodrop 2000c. Comments on this clone: Its antigen is unknown. No per-base quality is available; no much larger clone lies one base away.

TCR CDR3 regions were amplified from genomic DNA by multiplex PCR using the deep immunoSEQ assay. Extracted genomic DNA from each cell subset was spread evenly across all wells of several immunoSEQ 96-well plates, with each plate serving as a replicate. Each replicate PCR for sorted subsets received roughly 0.2 ug genomic DNA, equal to around 32,000 T cell genomes. Purified libraries were quantified with a Qubit 3.0 fluorometer, sized on a Bioanalyzer 2100, and re-quantified with the KAPA Library Quantification kit. Each immunoSEQ 96-well plate was sequenced on its own single-read 150-cycle Illumina NextSeq 550 flow cell. Turning to the authors' computational methods: The immunoSEQ output contained only junctional sequences without quality scores, so filtering could not match that applied to full-length reads. To assign V/J genes and CDR3, sequences were annotated using PyIR, a Python wrapper for IgBLAST v1.9, with IMGT germline references. Reads were filtered out if the reads had weak V/J assignments (E-value above 1e-6), no CDR3, stop codons, out-of-frame junctions, or ambiguous translated residues. V3J clonotypes were defined as sequences sharing the same inferred V gene, J gene, and CDR3 amino acid sequence. The percentage overlap between two repertoires was calculated by dividing the number of shared unique clonotypes by the size of the smaller repertoire. RTK rarefaction, the Chao1 estimator, and Recon v2.1 estimates of unobserved clonotypes were used to assess repertoire richness. Generation probabilities for all TCRbeta clonotypes obtained by the gDNA method from a few donors were computed using OLGA. TCRdb's version of the immuneACCESS table is confined to in-frame rearrangements and falls short of the full clone set. An unresolved V gene accounts for under half of the shortfall where checked; the remainder is of unknown origin. The V and J calls and clone size come from that table; D and trimming were worked out from the DNA. The sample table records some 2,000,000 clones; about 94% of these occur just once. The ten largest clones add up to around 1.1% of the sample.

The chain joins TRBV25-1 to TRBJ2-7; the D gene may be TRBD1 or TRBD2, since each aligns over 5 bases. Sequencing was done on a sample of naive CD8+ T cells sorted from blood. Interpreted using the paper, the cell subset or site label stands for: CD45RA+CCR7+. This receptor was obtained from a man younger than 30 in good health. Here is the DNA: TGTGCCAGCAGTGGATGGGACGGAACCTACGAGCAGTACTTC. This is translated as CASSGWDGTYEQYF.